This TCR beta chain is drawn from a study of cytomegalovirus exposure and HLA in healthy donors. Whole-study findings and limits: For cytomegalovirus status, the classifier reportedly gave diagnoses with high specificity and sensitivity.

Concerning this clone itself: What it binds is not known.

Primers for the PCR totalled 60 Vbeta and 13 Jbeta. Assay used: immunoSEQ multiplex PCR; TCRdb lists only in-frame clones, some missing. The sample records around 75,000 clones, 75% to 80% being singletons. The germline gives CDR1 SGHTA, CDR2 FQGTGA. V shed 4 bases and J 2 bases; nucleotides not matched to a gene: 13. CDR3 length: 18 residues. Sequenced material: PBMCs. The sequence came from a man aged 35 to 55 in good health and CMV-seronegative. The chain employs TRBV7-3 and TRBJ2-1, with 8 bases lining up with TRBD2. CDR3 DNA: TGTGCCAGCAGCTCCCAAACCCTACTAGCGGCGACCTACAATGAGCAGTTCTTC. Translating gives CASSSQTLLAATYNEQFF.